This T cell receptor beta chain was observed in a study of T-cell reconstitution after alpha-beta-depleted transplantation in children. This clonotype has at least ten counts. The antigen remains undetermined. The CDR3 has 12 residues. The germline V gene has CDR1 KGHSH and CDR2 LQKENI. Trimming shortened V by 7 bases and J by 4 bases, and 8 bases separated the two germline ends. Overall study results and limits: Several hundred rapidly expanded clones from non-depleted graft cells reportedly supplied alpha-beta T cells about two months post-transplant. Fresh T-cell production supplied most of the T-cell counts and diversity seen one year after transplant. Surviving recipient T cells and thymic progenitors produced the high day-60 TCRbeta diversity seen in some patients.

Unique molecular identifiers were incorporated when the TCRbeta library was constructed. TCRdb processed the PCR reads anew with MiXCR; each CDR3 protein has one entry. In the table there are 65,000 to 75,000 distinct CDR3 sequences, roughly 4.9% of which are singletons. The V call is TRBV18, the J call TRBJ2-1; D may be TRBD1 (6 bases). The material sequenced was PBMCs, mostly from graft donor cells, taken 180 days after TCRalphabeta/CD19-depleted stem cell transplant. The sequence was obtained from a boy less than two years old who had a stem cell transplant for acute myeloid leukemia, so the T cells may come from the graft donor. CDR3 sequence reads: CASWDTYNEQFF. CDR3 sequence (DNA): TGTGCCAGCTGGGACACTTACAATGAGCAGTTCTTC.